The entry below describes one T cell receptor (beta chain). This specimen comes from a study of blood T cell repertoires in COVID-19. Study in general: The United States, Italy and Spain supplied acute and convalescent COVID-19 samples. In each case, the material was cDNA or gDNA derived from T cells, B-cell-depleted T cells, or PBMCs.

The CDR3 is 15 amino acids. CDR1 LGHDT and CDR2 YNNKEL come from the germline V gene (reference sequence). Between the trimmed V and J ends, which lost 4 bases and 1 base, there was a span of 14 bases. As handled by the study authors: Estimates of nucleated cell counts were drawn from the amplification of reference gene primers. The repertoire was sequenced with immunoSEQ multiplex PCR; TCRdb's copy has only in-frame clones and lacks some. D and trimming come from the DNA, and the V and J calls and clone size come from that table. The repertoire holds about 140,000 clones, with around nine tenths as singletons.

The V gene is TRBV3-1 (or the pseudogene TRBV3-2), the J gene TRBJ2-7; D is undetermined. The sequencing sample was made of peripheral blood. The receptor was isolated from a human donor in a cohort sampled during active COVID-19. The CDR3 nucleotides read TGTGCCAGCAGCCGGAATAGCTGGTCTTCCTACGAGCAGTACTTC. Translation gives CASSRNSWSSYEQYF.